This T cell receptor (beta chain) derives from a study of blood T cell repertoires in COVID-19. The wider study: Donors in the United States, Italy and Spain gave samples during acute or convalescent COVID-19.

This CDR3 comprises 18 residues. With 5 bases clipped from V and 0 bases from J, the junction kept 8 bases outside the gene matches. From germline, CDR1 is MNHEY and CDR2 SMNVEV (reference sequence). Assay: immunoSEQ multiplex PCR; the TCRdb copy retains only in-frame clones and omits some. The top ten hold under 2.5% of the sample, which has a few hundred thousand clones, around 90% seen once. Input material: PBMCs or T cells enriched from blood (not recorded which). The sequence derives from a woman aged 55-69 years in a cohort exposed to, infected with or recovered from COVID-19 (not recorded which). V gene TRBV27 combines with J gene TRBJ2-4; TRBD2 matches at 12 bases. The CDR3 reads CASSPYLAGGIAKNIQYF. In DNA form, the CDR3 reads TGTGCCAGCAGTCCCTACCTAGCGGGAGGGATAGCCAAAAACATTCAGTACTTC.